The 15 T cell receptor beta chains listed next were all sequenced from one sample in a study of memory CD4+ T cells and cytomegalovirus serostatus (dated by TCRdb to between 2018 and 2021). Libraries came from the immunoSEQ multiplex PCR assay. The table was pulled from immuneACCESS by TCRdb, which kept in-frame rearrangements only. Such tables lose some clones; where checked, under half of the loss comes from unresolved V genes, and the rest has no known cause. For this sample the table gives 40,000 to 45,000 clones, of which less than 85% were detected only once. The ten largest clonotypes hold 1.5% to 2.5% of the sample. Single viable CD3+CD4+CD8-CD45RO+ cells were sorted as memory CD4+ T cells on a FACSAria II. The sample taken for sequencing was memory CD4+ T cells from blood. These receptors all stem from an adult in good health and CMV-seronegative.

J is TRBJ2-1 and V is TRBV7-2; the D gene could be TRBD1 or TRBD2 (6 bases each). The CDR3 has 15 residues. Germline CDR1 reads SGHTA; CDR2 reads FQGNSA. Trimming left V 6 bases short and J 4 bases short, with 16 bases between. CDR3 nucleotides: TGTGCCAGCAGGCGTACCGGGGGCCAATACAATGAGCAGTTCTTC. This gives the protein CASRRTGGQYNEQFF.

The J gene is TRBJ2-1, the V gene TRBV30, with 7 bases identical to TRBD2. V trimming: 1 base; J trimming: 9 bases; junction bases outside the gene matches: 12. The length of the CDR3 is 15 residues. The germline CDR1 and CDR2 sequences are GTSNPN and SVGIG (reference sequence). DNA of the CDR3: TGTGCCTGGAGTGGCTGGGCGGGGGTACATGGTGAGCAGTTCTTC. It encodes CAWSGWAGVHGEQFF.

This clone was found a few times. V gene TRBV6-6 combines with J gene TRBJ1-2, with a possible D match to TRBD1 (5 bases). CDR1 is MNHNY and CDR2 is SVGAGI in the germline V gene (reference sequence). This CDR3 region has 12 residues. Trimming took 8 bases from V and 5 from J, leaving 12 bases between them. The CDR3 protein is CASGGGLYGYTF. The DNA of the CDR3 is TGTGCCAGCGGGGGGGGGTTATATGGCTACACCTTC.

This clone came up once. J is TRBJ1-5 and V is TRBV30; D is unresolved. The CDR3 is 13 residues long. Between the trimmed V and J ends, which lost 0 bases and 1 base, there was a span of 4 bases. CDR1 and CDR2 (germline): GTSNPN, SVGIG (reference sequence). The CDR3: CAWSVDSNQPQHF. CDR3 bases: TGTGCCTGGAGTGTGGACAGCAATCAGCCCCAGCATTTT.

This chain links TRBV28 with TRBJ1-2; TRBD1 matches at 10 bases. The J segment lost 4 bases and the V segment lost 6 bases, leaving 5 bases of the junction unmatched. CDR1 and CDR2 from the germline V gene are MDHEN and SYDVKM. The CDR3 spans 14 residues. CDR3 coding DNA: TGTGCCAGCAGCCCTGACAGGGGGCTCTATGGCTACACCTTC. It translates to CASSPDRGLYGYTF.

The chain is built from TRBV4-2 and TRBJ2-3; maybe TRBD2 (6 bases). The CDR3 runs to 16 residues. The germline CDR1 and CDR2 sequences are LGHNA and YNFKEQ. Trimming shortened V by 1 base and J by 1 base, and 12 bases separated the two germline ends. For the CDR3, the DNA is TGTGCCAGCAGCCAAGTACAAACGGGGGGCACAGATACGCAGTATTTT. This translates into CASSQVQTGGTDTQYF.

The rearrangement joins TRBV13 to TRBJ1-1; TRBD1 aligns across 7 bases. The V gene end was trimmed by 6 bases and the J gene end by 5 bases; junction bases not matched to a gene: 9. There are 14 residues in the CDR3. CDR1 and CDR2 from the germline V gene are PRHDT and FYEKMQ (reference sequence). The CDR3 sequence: CASRKDRSNTEAFF. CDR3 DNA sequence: TGTGCCAGCAGAAAGGACAGGAGTAATACTGAAGCTTTCTTT.

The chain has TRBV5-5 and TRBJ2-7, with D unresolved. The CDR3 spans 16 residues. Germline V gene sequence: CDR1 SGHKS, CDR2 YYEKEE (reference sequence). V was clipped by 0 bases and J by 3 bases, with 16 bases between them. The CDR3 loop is CASSLGQAAGYYEQYF. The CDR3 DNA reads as TGTGCCAGCAGCTTGGGCCAGGCGGCCGGATACTACGAGCAGTACTTC.

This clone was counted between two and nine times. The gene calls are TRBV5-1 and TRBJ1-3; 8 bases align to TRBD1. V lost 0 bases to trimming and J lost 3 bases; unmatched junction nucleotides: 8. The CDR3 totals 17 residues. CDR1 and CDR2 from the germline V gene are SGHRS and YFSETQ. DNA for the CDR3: TGCGCCAGCAGCTTGGCCCCGCCAGGGGGCTTTGGAAACACCATATATTTT. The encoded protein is CASSLAPPGGFGNTIYF.

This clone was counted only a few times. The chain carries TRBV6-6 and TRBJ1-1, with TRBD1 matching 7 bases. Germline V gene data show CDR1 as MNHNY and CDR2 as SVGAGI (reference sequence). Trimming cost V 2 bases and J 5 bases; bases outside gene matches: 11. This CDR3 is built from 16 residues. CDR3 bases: TGTGCCAGCAGTTACCGACAGGGAAAAGGAGGGACTGAAGCTTTCTTT. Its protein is CASSYRQGKGGTEAFF.

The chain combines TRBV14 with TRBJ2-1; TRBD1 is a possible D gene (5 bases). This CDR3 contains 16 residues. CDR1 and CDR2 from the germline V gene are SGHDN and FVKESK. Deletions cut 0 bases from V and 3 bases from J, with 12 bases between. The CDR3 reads CASSQDRGNLYNEQFF. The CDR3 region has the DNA TGTGCCAGCAGCCAAGATAGGGGCAACCTCTACAATGAGCAGTTCTTC.

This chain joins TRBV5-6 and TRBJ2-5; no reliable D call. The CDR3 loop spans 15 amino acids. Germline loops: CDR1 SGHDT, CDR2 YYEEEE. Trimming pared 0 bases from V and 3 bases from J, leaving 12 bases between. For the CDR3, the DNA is TGTGCCAGCAGCTTGGGTCTCGTTAGTAAAGAGACCCAGTACTTC. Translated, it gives CASSLGLVSKETQYF.

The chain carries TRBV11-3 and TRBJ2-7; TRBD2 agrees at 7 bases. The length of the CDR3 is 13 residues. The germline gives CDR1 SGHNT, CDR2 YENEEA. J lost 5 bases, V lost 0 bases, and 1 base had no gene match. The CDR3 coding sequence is TGTGCCAGCAGCTTAGATCGGGGGGACGAGCAGTACTTC. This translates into CASSLDRGDEQYF.

Written as DNA, the CDR3 is TGTGCCAGCAGTGTTCCTGGAAACACCATATATTTT. This translates into CASSVPGNTIYF. The V call is TRBV6-4, the J call TRBJ1-3; D unclear. Trimming pared 4 bases from V and 2 bases from J, leaving 3 bases between. CDR1 and CDR2 (germline): MRHNA, SNTAGT. CDR3 size: 12 residues.

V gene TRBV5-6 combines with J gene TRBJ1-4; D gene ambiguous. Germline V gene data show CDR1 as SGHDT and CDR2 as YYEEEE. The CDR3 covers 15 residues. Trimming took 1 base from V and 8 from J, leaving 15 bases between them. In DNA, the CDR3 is TGTGCCAGCAGCTTGTATGGGGTGGCGGAGGAAAAACTGTTTTTT. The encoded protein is CASSLYGVAEEKLFF.